A single sample is the source of the 10 T cell receptor beta chains below, sequenced in a study of cytomegalovirus exposure and HLA in healthy donors. In the PCR, 60 Vbeta and 13 Jbeta primers were used. The repertoire was sequenced with immunoSEQ multiplex PCR; TCRdb's copy has only in-frame clones and lacks some. The table has about 140,000 clones, over 75% seen once. The sequencing sample was made of PBMCs. Source of these receptors: a woman in her thirties or forties in good health and CMV-seronegative.

This sequence joins TRBV28 and TRBJ1-2; no clear D. This CDR3 has 13 amino acids. The V end was cut by 7 bases, the J end by 1 base, with 10 bases between. The germline CDR1 and CDR2 sequences are MDHEN and SYDVKM. The CDR3 sequence is CASKIIDNYGYTF. CDR3 DNA sequence: TGTGCCAGCAAGATTATAGATAACTATGGCTACACCTTC.

Only one count was recorded for this clone. The V call is TRBV29-1, the J call TRBJ2-7; D might be TRBD1 (5 bases). CDR3 length: 12 amino acids. The germline gives CDR1 SQVTM, CDR2 ANQGSEA. Trimming stripped 0 bases from V and 5 bases from J, with 8 bases between. The CDR3 reads CSVEDRAHEQYF. The CDR3 coding sequence is TGCAGCGTTGAAGACAGGGCCCACGAGCAGTACTTC.

This chain joins TRBV13 and TRBJ1-3; D not certain. Germline CDR1 and CDR2: PRHDT and FYEKMQ (reference sequence). This CDR3 has 12 amino acids. V gave up 0 bases and J gave up 8 bases, with 5 bases separating them. The CDR3, as DNA: TGTGCCAGCAGCTTAGGCCTTGACACCATATATTTT. This codes for CASSLGLDTIYF.

The chain's CDR3 is CASREQGAVYGYTF. The DNA for the CDR3 is TGTGCCAGCAGGGAACAGGGGGCAGTTTATGGCTACACCTTC. This sequence joins TRBV28 and TRBJ1-2; 9 bases map to TRBD1. The CDR3 extends over 14 amino acids. The V and J ends lost 6 bases and 5 bases, in that order; junction bases with no gene match: 7. The germline gives CDR1 MDHEN, CDR2 SYDVKM.

The V gene is TRBV7-9, the J gene TRBJ2-1; 8 nucleotides line up with TRBD2. CDR1 and CDR2 (germline): SEHNR, FQNEAQ (reference sequence). Trimming at V came to 5 bases and at J to 10 bases, leaving 13 bases not matched to a gene. This CDR3 spans 15 amino acids. CDR3 DNA: TGTGCCAGCAGCCCTAGCGGGTCAATCACGGAGGAGCAGTTCTTC. Protein sequence: CASSPSGSITEEQFF.

The V call is TRBV5-4, the J call TRBJ2-1, with 8 nucleotides matching TRBD1. This CDR3 has 14 residues. The germline CDR1 and CDR2 sequences are SGHNT and YYREEE (reference sequence). The V and J ends lost 1 base and 8 bases, in that order; junction bases with no gene match: 5. The CDR3: CASSLLDRDDEQFF. DNA for the CDR3: TGTGCCAGCAGCTTGCTGGACAGGGATGATGAGCAGTTCTTC.

Turning to this clone: One junction end does not reproduce the germline sequence, and a read error may be involved. The chain recombines TRBV4-1 with TRBJ1-4; no firm D call. Germline loops: CDR1 MGHRA, CDR2 YSYEKL. The CDR3 length is 15 residues. The DNA for the CDR3 is TGCACCAGCAGCCAAGAGGCGGCCCTTAATGAAAAACTGTTTTTT. Translating gives CTSSQEAALNEKLFF.

J is TRBJ1-5 and V is TRBV19; 9 bases line up with TRBD1. Germline lookup yields CDR1 LNHDA and CDR2 SQIVND (reference sequence). V was clipped by 6 bases and J by 5 bases; unmatched bases: 5. The CDR3 loop spans 14 amino acids. Written as DNA, the CDR3 is TGTGCCAGTAGGCGGACAGGGGATTATCAGCCCCAGCATTTT. This translates into CASRRTGDYQPQHF.

The chain joins TRBV18 to TRBJ1-2; 7 bases line up with TRBD1. The CDR3 loop spans 14 amino acids. Trimming took 3 bases from V and 7 from J; bases not matched to a gene: 8. CDR1 and CDR2 (germline): KGHSH, LQKENI. In nucleotides, the CDR3 is TGTGCCAGCTCACCTCCCGGACAGGAAGGTGGCTACACCTTC. Translated, it gives CASSPPGQEGGYTF.

A single count supports this clone. V gene TRBV29-1 combines with J gene TRBJ1-1, with D tentatively TRBD1 (6 bases). CDR3 length: 14 amino acids. V was cut by 7 bases and J by 0 bases, with 15 bases left in between. Per the germline V gene, CDR1 is SQVTM and CDR2 is ANQGSEA. The CDR3 DNA reads TGCAGCGCCGCCCACAGGGCGGTGAACACTGAAGCTTTCTTT. Its translation is CSAAHRAVNTEAFF.